This record looks at one T cell receptor beta chain sequence and its context. The data were produced by immunoSEQ multiplex PCR, yet TCRdb's version contains in-frame clones alone and is incomplete. The data contain some 180,000 clones, around 76% of them singletons. The data belong to a study of blood T cell repertoires in COVID-19. Study as a whole: Sample material is recorded as cDNA or gDNA derived from T cells, B-cell-depleted T cells, or PBMCs.

Followed longitudinally, the Seattle patients had been enrolled during active infection. The CDR3 is made up of 15 amino acids. The germline V gene has CDR1 MNHNS and CDR2 SASEGT. The germline V and J ends were trimmed by 1 base and 5 bases, with 14 bases remaining between them. Sequencing used peripheral blood. The genes are TRBV6-1 and TRBJ1-2; D may be TRBD1 (5 bases). The TCR was taken from a woman aged 55-70 years with COVID-19, enrolled during active disease. CDR3 loop: CASSEGGRGLYGYTF. CDR3 nucleotide sequence: TGTGCCAGCAGTGAAGGGGGGAGGGGTTTGTATGGCTACACCTTC.